This TCR beta chain derives from a study of identical twins. This clonotype appeared a few times. The antigen remains unidentified. Findings and caveats of the study: Alpha sequences that were out-of-frame and twin-shared showed an excess of low generation probability. Within cord blood, abundant beta clonotypes carried fewer insertions, but memory repertoires showed no such trend.

TCRdb fed the 5' RACE reads into MiXCR, producing one record per CDR3 protein. The sample lists some 500,000 distinct CDR3 sequences; 13% to 15% were seen once. The CDR3 covers 18 residues. Germline-derived CDR1 and CDR2 are SGHAT and FQNNGV. With V trimmed by 5 bases and J by 0 bases, 11 bases remained unmatched. These data were likewise used in another study, on yellow fever vaccine responses in identical twins.

The TCR sequence derives from a woman aged 18-29 years in good health. This chain joins TRBV11-2 and TRBJ2-4; 9 nucleotides align to TRBD1. Sequenced material: CD4+ T cells sorted from blood. CDR3: CASSGRDRASVAKNIQYF. The CDR3 DNA reads as TGTGCCAGCAGCGGCCGGGACAGGGCTTCCGTAGCCAAAAACATTCAGTACTTC.